This TCR beta chain stems from a study of blood T cell repertoires in COVID-19. Study summary: Spain, Italy and the United States supplied samples that represented acute and convalescent COVID-19. Sources were T cells, B-cell-depleted T cells, or PBMCs; the material itself was cDNA or gDNA.

Per the germline V gene, CDR1 is LNHDA and CDR2 is SQIVND (reference sequence). The CDR3 spans 13 residues. Trimming cost V 3 bases and J 5 bases, with 10 bases left between them. Here immunoSEQ multiplex PCR was the method, and the copy in TCRdb shows in-frame clones only, minus some. The sample lists approximately 45,000 clones, around 82% seen once, with 13% to 15% in the top ten. The rearrangement uses TRBV19 and TRBJ1-2; D is possibly TRBD1 (5 bases). The clonotype was recovered from a human donor in a cohort sampled during active COVID-19. The sequenced sample was peripheral blood. In nucleotides, the CDR3 is TGTGCCAGTAGTATCGACAGTAAATATGGCTACACCTTC. The encoded protein is CASSIDSKYGYTF.